This T cell receptor beta chain was captured in a study of shared clonotypes between healthy human individuals. This table comes from immunoSEQ multiplex PCR, and its TCRdb copy is limited to in-frame clones, with some not included. The sample comprises about 1 million clones, about 84% of which are singletons, and about 0.52% rests with the top ten. The CDR3 loop spans 14 amino acids. CDR1 and CDR2 (germline): SGHTA, FQGNSA. V lost 1 base to trimming and J lost 7 bases, with 14 bases between them. The clonotype comes from a man between 18 and 29 years old in good health. Some clones in this sample may be carry-over from other donors' samples. The rearrangement uses TRBV7-2 and TRBJ2-7; D perhaps matches TRBD1 (5 bases). The sample taken for sequencing was memory CD4+ T cells from PBMCs. Noted subset: CD45RA-negative fraction. This CDR3 is CASSLGTTPGEQYF. The CDR3 DNA reads TGTGCCAGCAGCTTAGGGACAACCCCCGGGGAGCAGTACTTC.